This T cell receptor beta chain was sequenced during a study of graft-versus-host responses after intestinal transplantation. About the research overall: All recipients were given anti-thymocyte globulin induction, and tacrolimus and steroids were then administered for roughly three years.

Sequencing used immunoSEQ multiplex PCR; TCRdb keeps in-frame clones, though not all of them. The table records 6,500 to 10,000 clones, under 80% of them present only once. In its sample, this clone was seen a few times. No antigen is known for it. Trimming cost V 2 bases and J 6 bases, with 10 bases left between them. This CDR3 has 14 amino acids. Germline CDR1 MNHNS, CDR2 SASEGT. Lymphocytes from graft epithelium and lamina propria were isolated. The study's findings and limits: When patients had graft-donor T cell macrochimerism, their allografts held high graft-versus-host to host-versus-graft clonal ratios. Detection of GvH clones occurred in recipient marrow, and some had their first appearance in ileum or blood. Declines in HvG clones occurring early post-transplant were associated with peak circulating GvH clone levels.

The source of this sequence is a human patient who received an intestinal transplant, so some T cells may come from the graft donor. The input for sequencing was ileum tissue, taken nearly 500 days after intestinal transplant. The chain combines TRBV6-1 with TRBJ2-2; no definite D call. The CDR3 sequence is CASSESAEPGELFF. Here the CDR3 DNA reads TGTGCCAGCAGTGAAAGCGCCGAACCCGGGGAGCTGTTTTTT.